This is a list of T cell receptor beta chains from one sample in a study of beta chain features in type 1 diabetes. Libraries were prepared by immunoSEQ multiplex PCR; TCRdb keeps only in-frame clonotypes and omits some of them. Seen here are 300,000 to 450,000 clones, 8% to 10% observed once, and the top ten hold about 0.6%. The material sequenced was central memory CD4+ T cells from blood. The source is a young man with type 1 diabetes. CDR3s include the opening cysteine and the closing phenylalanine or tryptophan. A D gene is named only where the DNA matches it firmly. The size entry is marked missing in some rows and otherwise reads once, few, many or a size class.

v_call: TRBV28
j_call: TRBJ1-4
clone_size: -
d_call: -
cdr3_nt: TGTGCCAGCAGTCCCCCAACTAATGAAAAACTGTTTTTT
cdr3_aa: CASSPPTNEKLFF

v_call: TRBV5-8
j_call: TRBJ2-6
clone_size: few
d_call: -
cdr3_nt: TGTGCCAGCAGCTTGGGGAACTCTGGGGCCAACGTCCTGACTTTC
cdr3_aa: CASSLGNSGANVLTF

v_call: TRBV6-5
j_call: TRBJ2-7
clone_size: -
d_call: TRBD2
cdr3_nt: TGTGCCAGCAGTTACTCTTTCGGCGGGAGCTCCTACGAGCAGTACTTC
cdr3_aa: CASSYSFGGSSYEQYF

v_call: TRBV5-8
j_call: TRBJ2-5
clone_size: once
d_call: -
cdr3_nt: TGTGCCAGCGCGGACGGAGGTAGAAGTTACCAAGAGACCCAGTACTTC
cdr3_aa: CASADGGRSYQETQYF

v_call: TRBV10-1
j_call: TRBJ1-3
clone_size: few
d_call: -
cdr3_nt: TGCGCCAGCAGTGATCCCCACGTTGGAAACACCATATATTTT
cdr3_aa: CASSDPHVGNTIYF

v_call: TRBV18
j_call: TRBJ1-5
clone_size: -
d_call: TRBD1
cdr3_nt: TGTGCCAGCTCACCTGAGGGGGCAAGGCAGCCCCAGCATTTT
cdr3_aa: CASSPEGARQPQHF

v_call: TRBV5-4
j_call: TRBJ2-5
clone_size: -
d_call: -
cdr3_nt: TGTGCCAGCAGCTCAGGCGCAGGGACCCAGTACTTC
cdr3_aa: CASSSGAGTQYF

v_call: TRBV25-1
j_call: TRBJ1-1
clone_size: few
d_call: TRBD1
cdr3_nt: TGTGCCAGCAGTGCAGGTACGGGAGGGGGCATCACTGAAGCTTTCTTT
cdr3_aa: CASSAGTGGGITEAFF

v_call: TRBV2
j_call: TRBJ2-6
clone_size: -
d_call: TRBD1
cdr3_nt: TGTGCCAGCACCTTGGGACAGGGGGCATCTGGGGCCAACGTCCTGACTTTC
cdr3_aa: CASTLGQGASGANVLTF

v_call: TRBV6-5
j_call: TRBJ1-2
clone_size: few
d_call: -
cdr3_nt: TGTGCCAGCAGTTACTCGGGGGACGATGGCTACACCTTC
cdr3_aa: CASSYSGDDGYTF

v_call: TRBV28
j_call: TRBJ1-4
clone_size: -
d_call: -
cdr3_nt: TGTGCCAGCAAGGAGATGGGGAATGAAAAACTGTTTTTT
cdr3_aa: CASKEMGNEKLFF

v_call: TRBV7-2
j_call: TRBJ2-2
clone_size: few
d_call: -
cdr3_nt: TGTGCCAGCAGCCCTGGGACTTATACCGGGGAGCTGTTTTTT
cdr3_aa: CASSPGTYTGELFF

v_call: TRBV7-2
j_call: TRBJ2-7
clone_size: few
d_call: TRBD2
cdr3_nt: TGTGCCAGCAGCTTCCTAGCGGGAGCCTACGAGCAGTACTTC
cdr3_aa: CASSFLAGAYEQYF

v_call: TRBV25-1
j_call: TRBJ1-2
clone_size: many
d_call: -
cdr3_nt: TGTGCCAGCAGTGAATCCGTTGGTCGTTACATTAACTATGGCTACACCTTC
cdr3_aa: CASSESVGRYINYGYTF

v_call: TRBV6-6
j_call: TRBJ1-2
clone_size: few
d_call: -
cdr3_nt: TGTGCCAGCAGTGCCCCCCCGATGACCTATGGCTACACCTTC
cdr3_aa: CASSAPPMTYGYTF

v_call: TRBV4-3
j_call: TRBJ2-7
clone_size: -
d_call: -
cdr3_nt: TGCGCCAGCAGCCAAGATCGGGGCACTACTTACCTCTACGAGCAGTACTTC
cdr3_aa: CASSQDRGTTYLYEQYF

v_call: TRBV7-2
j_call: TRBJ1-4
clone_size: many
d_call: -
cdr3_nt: TGTGCCAGCAGCCAGCAGGGAGCGGAAAAACTGTTTTTT
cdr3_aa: CASSQQGAEKLFF

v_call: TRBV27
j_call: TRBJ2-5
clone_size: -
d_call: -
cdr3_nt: TGTGCCAGCAGTAGAACCCGGGGGTTAGAGACCCAGTACTTC
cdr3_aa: CASSRTRGLETQYF

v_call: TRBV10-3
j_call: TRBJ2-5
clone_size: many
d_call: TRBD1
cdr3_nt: TGTGCCATCAGTCAGGGACAGCAAGAGACCCAGTACTTC
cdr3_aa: CAISQGQQETQYF

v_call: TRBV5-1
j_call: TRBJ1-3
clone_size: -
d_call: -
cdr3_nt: TGCGCCAGCAGCCTTGGGGGAGACACTGGAAACACCATATATTTT
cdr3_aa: CASSLGGDTGNTIYF

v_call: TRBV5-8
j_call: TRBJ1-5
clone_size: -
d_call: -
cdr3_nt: TGTGCCAGCAGCTTAGGGATCAGTCAGGGGCCTCAGCCCCAGCATTTT
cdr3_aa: CASSLGISQGPQPQHF

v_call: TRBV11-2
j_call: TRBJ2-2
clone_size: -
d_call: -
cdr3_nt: TGTGCCAGCAGCTTGGATTGGGCCGGGGAGCTGTTTTTT
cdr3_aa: CASSLDWAGELFF

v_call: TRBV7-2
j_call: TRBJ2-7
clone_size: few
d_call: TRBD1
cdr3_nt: TGTGCCAGCAGCCTCGACAGGGGGCGGTACGAGCAGTACTTC
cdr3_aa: CASSLDRGRYEQYF

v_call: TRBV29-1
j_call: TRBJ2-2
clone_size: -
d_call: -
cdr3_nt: TGCAGCATACAGGACACTTTTTCCGCCGGGGAGCTGTTTTTT
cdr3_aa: CSIQDTFSAGELFF

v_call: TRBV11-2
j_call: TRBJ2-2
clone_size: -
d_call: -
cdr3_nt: TGTGCCAGCAGCCCGGGATTCACCGGGGAGCTGTTTTTT
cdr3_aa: CASSPGFTGELFF

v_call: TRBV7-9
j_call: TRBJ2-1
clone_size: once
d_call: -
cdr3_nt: TGTGCCAGCAGCGTTGCGTTTGGGGCCTACAATGAGCAGTTCTTC
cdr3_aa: CASSVAFGAYNEQFF

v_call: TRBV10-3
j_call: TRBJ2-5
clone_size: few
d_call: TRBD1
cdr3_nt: TGTGCCACCAGGACAGGGGAGGGCGAGACCCAGTACTTC
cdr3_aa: CATRTGEGETQYF

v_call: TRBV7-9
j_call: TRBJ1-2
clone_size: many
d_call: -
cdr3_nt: TGTGCCAGCAGCTCCGGATATTATGGCTACACCTTC
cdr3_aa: CASSSGYYGYTF

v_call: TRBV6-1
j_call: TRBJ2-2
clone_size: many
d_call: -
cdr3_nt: TGTGCCTTGGGGAGGGGGTACACCGGGGAGCTGTTTTTT
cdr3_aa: CALGRGYTGELFF

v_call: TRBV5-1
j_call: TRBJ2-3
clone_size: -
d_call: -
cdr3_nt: TGCGCCAGCAGCCTGGGCCTGGGGGTGGCAGATACGCAGTATTTT
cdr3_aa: CASSLGLGVADTQYF

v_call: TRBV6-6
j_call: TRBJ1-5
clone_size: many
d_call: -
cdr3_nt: TGTGCCAGCAGTTACAGTTCGGTTCCCCAGCATTTT
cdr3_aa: CASSYSSVPQHF